This T cell receptor beta chain was recovered during a study of blood T cell repertoires in COVID-19. TCRdb's copy holds only in-frame clones and misses some; the assay was immunoSEQ multiplex PCR. The data contain 470,000 or so clones, approximately 83% of them seen just once; the ten biggest clones take up approximately 2.9%. The CDR3 extends over 15 amino acids. Germline CDR1 is MNHEY and CDR2 is SVGEGT. J gave up 6 bases and V 5 bases, and 8 bases lay outside the gene matches. This chain links TRBV6-2 or TRBV6-3 with TRBJ1-2; 11 nucleotides agree with TRBD1. Material: peripheral blood. The TCR comes from a human donor in a cohort sampled during active COVID-19. In DNA form, the CDR3 reads TGTGCCAGCAGTGAGAGCGGGACAGGGGGACATGGCTACACCTTC. It encodes CASSESGTGGHGYTF.